Given below is one T cell receptor beta chain in context. The data derive from a study of blood T cell repertoires in COVID-19. Study in general: In each case, the material was cDNA or gDNA derived from T cells, B-cell-depleted T cells, or PBMCs.

This CDR3 has 15 amino acids. CDR1 is SGDLS and CDR2 is YYNGEE in the germline V gene. With V trimmed by 4 bases and J by 7 bases, 9 bases remained unmatched. Source study methods: Reference gene primer amplification gave nucleated cell count estimates. Here immunoSEQ multiplex PCR was the method, and the copy in TCRdb shows in-frame clones only, minus some. The V and J calls and clone size are taken from that table; D and trimming were inferred from the DNA. The sample records fewer than 300,000 clones, approximately 80% being singletons. V usage is TRBV9 and J usage is TRBJ1-4; the match to TRBD1 covers 8 bases. The TCR originated in a human donor in a cohort sampled during active COVID-19. The sample was peripheral blood. The CDR3 DNA sequence: TGTGCCAGCAGCTTAGGACAGGGTGGTAGTGAAAAACTGTTTTTT. The encoded protein is CASSLGQGGSEKLFF.